This is a list of T cell receptor beta chains from one sample in a study of blood T cell repertoires in COVID-19. The table came from immunoSEQ multiplex PCR; TCRdb's copy has only in-frame clones and leaves some out. The profile shows under 300,000 clones, around four fifths of them singletons. The sequencing input was peripheral blood. Receptor source: a woman aged 50 to 65 who had recovered from COVID-19. Both conserved end residues are part of each CDR3. A D gene is named only where the DNA matches it firmly.

d_call | j_call | v_call | cdr3_nt | cdr3_aa
TRBD2 | TRBJ2-3 | TRBV12-3/TRBV12-4 | TGTGCCAGCAGGGCGGGAGGACGGGATACGCAGTATTTT | CASRAGGRDTQYF
. | TRBJ1-6 | TRBV25-1 | TGTGCCAGCAGCCGGGACATAATTTCACCCCTCCACTTT | CASSRDIISPLHF
TRBD1 | TRBJ1-1 | TRBV2 | TGTGCCAGCAGTGTACGAGGGGGCCGGGCTGAAGCTTTCTTT | CASSVRGGRAEAFF
TRBD2 | TRBJ2-1 | TRBV11-2 | TGTGCCAGCAGCTCGCTAGCGGGGGGGCGGTTTGGAGAGCAGTTCTTC | CASSSLAGGRFGEQFF
. | TRBJ2-7 | TRBV7-2 | TGTGCCAGCAGCTTAGTAATTCAGGGCAGTGAGCAGTACTTC | CASSLVIQGSEQYF
. | TRBJ2-1 | TRBV11-2 | TGTGCCAGCAGCTTAGAGAGTATCGCGATACTCTACAATGAGCAGTTCTTC | CASSLESIAILYNEQFF
. | TRBJ1-5 | TRBV28 | TGTGCCAGCAGTGTCTGGCAGGGGAATCAGCCCCAGCATTTT | CASSVWQGNQPQHF
TRBD1 | TRBJ2-7 | TRBV5-1 | TGCGCCAGCAGCCCGGGGACAGCAACGGCCTACGAGCAGTACTTC | CASSPGTATAYEQYF
. | TRBJ2-7 | TRBV6-5 | TGTGCCAGCTTTTCGACAGTGAGCTACGAGCAGTACTTC | CASFSTVSYEQYF
TRBD1 | TRBJ1-1 | TRBV5-1 | TGCGCCAGCAGCGCGACAGGGGTGAGCACTGAAGCTTTCTTT | CASSATGVSTEAFF
TRBD1 | TRBJ2-5 | TRBV6-5 | TGTGCCAGCAGTTACTCGCAGGGGGCCGGGGAGACCCAGTACTTC | CASSYSQGAGETQYF
. | TRBJ2-4 | TRBV2 | TGTGCCAGCATAGCAGGGGACCCCAAAAACATTCAGTACTTC | CASIAGDPKNIQYF
. | TRBJ1-4 | TRBV11-2 | TGTGCCAGCGCTTGGGGCACAACTAATGAAAAACTGTTTTTT | CASAWGTTNEKLFF
. | TRBJ2-7 | TRBV3-1/TRBV3-2 | TGTGCCAGCAGCCAATTGGTCGGTCGGGACGAGCAGTACTTC | CASSQLVGRDEQYF
. | TRBJ2-1 | TRBV19 | TGTGCCAGTAGTACTCTTCAGGGTCGCCTCAATGAGCAGTTCTTC | CASSTLQGRLNEQFF
TRBD2 | TRBJ2-1 | TRBV6-5 | TGTGCCAGCAGTTCGGCTAGCGGGAGCGTGTCTGAGCAGTTCTTC | CASSSASGSVSEQFF
. | TRBJ1-6 | TRBV27 | TGTGCCAGCAGTTTAAGCGGCCAGACTAATTCACCCCTCCACTTT | CASSLSGQTNSPLHF
. | TRBJ2-1 | TRBV7-2 | TGTGCCAGCAGTAGGGGGAGGGTAAACAATGAGCAGTTCTTC | CASSRGRVNNEQFF
. | TRBJ2-1 | TRBV21-1 | TGTGCCAGCAGCTCACTGGGCAGGGGAACCTACAATGAGCAGTTCTTC | CASSSLGRGTYNEQFF
TRBD1 | TRBJ2-7 | TRBV9 | TGTGCCAGCAGCGTAGGACAGGGATCGACCTACGAGCAGTACTTC | CASSVGQGSTYEQYF
TRBD2 | TRBJ2-5 | TRBV7-2 | TGTGCCAGCAGCTTAGGCGGGAGGGCCAAGGAGACCCAGTACTTC | CASSLGGRAKETQYF
. | TRBJ2-7 | TRBV7-6 | TGTGCCAGCAGCTTAGAATCCCGACAGTTACAGTACTTC | CASSLESRQLQYF